The count of the clone carrying this T cell receptor beta chain is one. Its antigen is unknown. The junction does not match germline at one end; this may be a read error. Per the germline V gene, CDR1 is MNHEY and CDR2 is SMNVEV (reference sequence). CDR3 length: 13 amino acids. This entry belongs to a study of cytomegalovirus exposure and HLA in healthy donors. PCR amplification relied on 60 Vbeta primers (plus 13 Jbeta primers). The assay was immunoSEQ multiplex PCR, and TCRdb's table has in-frame clones only and misses some. The data contain about 160,000 clones, roughly 87% of them singletons. Study results and limitations: Sequencing probably produced one cluster of sequence variants that were highly shared.

The clonotype comes from a middle-aged man in good health and CMV-seropositive. V usage is TRBV27 and J usage is TRBJ2-7; tentatively, D is TRBD1 (5 bases). Sequencing input: PBMCs. CDR3 in amino acids: CAGSRQRNYEQYF. The CDR3 coding sequence is TGTGCCGGCAGTCGACAGAGAAACTACGAGCAGTACTTC.